This T cell receptor (beta chain) is drawn from a study of cytomegalovirus exposure and HLA in healthy donors. Study-wide points: Judged likely to be a sequencing artifact was a cluster of highly shared sequence variants. In most subjects, TCR beta sequences reportedly gave accurate predictions of HLA-A and HLA-B alleles.

The PCR employed 60 Vbeta primers together with 13 Jbeta primers. Original processing notes: Later, about 80 million unique TCR beta chains were counted in an analysis, and some 10 million of them were shared. Profiling relied on immunoSEQ multiplex PCR, and the TCRdb table lists in-frame clones only, not all of them. V and J calls and clone size are those listed in that table; D and trimming were worked out from the DNA. The data contain some 150,000 clones, about four fifths of them seen just once; the ten biggest clones take up about 4.3%. Turning to this clone: Its antigen is not known.

The CDR3 spans 15 residues. The trim removed 2 bases at V and 9 bases at J, leaving 11 bases unmatched. Germline CDR1 and CDR2: SQVTM and ANQGSEA. Sequencing was done on a sample of PBMCs. The V and J genes are TRBV29-1 and TRBJ2-1; the match to TRBD2 covers 9 bases. This clonotype was sampled from a man aged 25 to 45 in good health and CMV-seronegative. DNA for the CDR3: TGCAGCGTTGAAATCGTTGCGGGAGGGGACGCTGAGCAGTTCTTC. Its translation: CSVEIVAGGDAEQFF.